The 21 T cell receptor beta chains listed next were all sequenced from one sample in a study of blood T cell repertoires in COVID-19. TCRdb's table, derived via immunoSEQ multiplex PCR, lists solely in-frame clones and lacks some. The sample holds about 190,000 clones, approximately 84% seen once. The specimen sequenced was PBMCs or T cells enriched from blood (not recorded which). These TCRs come from a woman aged 25 to 45 who had recovered from COVID-19.

There are a few counts of this clone. The rearrangement joins TRBV10-3 to TRBJ2-2; perhaps TRBD1 as D (5 bases). The V end lost 7 bases, the J end lost 4 bases, and 16 bases lay between the germline ends. Germline V CDR1 and CDR2: ENHRY, SYGVKD. The CDR3 sequence is 15 residues long. The DNA for the CDR3 is TGTGCCATCAAAGTCCAGGGTACTTCCACCGGGGAGCTGTTTTTT. Protein product: CAIKVQGTSTGELFF.

The rearrangement links TRBV19 to TRBJ2-6; D perhaps matches TRBD1 (6 bases). Trimming stripped 6 bases from V and 0 bases from J, with 18 bases between. CDR1 is LNHDA, CDR2 SQIVND, per germline (reference sequence). This CDR3 has 18 residues. The CDR3 nucleotides are TGTGCCAGTAGCTCTCAGGGGTTCCCTCTCTCTGGGGCCAACGTCCTGACTTTC. This encodes CASSSQGFPLSGANVLTF.

A single count supports this clone. The V and J genes are TRBV19 and TRBJ1-6; the D gene is possibly TRBD1 (6 bases). Germline V CDR1 and CDR2: LNHDA, SQIVND (reference sequence). The CDR3 spans 16 residues. With 7 bases removed from V and 0 bases from J, the gap between germline ends came to 13 bases. The CDR3 protein is CASNPTGSSYNSPLHF. The CDR3 DNA reads as TGTGCCAGTAACCCGACAGGCAGCTCCTATAATTCACCCCTCCACTTT. Looking up the rest from reference TRBV19 and TRBJ1-6 gives the full variable domain: DGGITQSPKYLFRKEGQNVTLSCEQNLNHDAMYWYRQDPGQGLRLIYYSQIVNDFQKGDIAEGYSVSREKKESFPLTVTSAQKNPTAFYLCASNPTGSSYNSPLHFGNGTRLTVT.

The gene calls are TRBV7-2 and TRBJ2-7; 7 bases line up with TRBD1. The length of the CDR3 is 13 residues. V lost 6 bases, J lost 6 bases, and 8 bases stayed unmatched. From germline, CDR1 is SGHTA and CDR2 FQGNSA. This CDR3 is CASRPTGVGEQYF. CDR3 nucleotide sequence: TGTGCCAGCAGACCCACAGGGGTGGGCGAGCAGTACTTC.

The chain carries TRBV5-1 and TRBJ1-2; D is perhaps TRBD1 (5 bases). The CDR3 runs to 14 residues. The V gene's germline CDR1 is SGHRS and CDR2 YFSETQ. V was pared by 4 bases and J by 8 bases, with 18 bases between. The DNA for the CDR3 is TGCGCCAGCAGCACGACAGACTCGGGCCTGGGCTACACCTTC. Its translation: CASSTTDSGLGYTF.

The chain recombines TRBV5-1 with TRBJ2-3, with 8 bases aligning to TRBD1. CDR3 length equals 15 residues. Germline V CDR1 and CDR2: SGHRS, YFSETQ. V shed 4 bases, J shed 2 bases, and the junction held 6 bases outside the gene matches. The chain's CDR3 is CASSTGQATTDTQYF. CDR3 DNA sequence: TGCGCCAGCAGCACGGGACAGGCAACCACAGATACGCAGTATTTT.

With respect to this clone: A read error may account for a junction end that differs from germline. The V and J genes are TRBV7-9 and TRBJ2-1; TRBD2 matches 7 bases. Germline V lookup: CDR1 SEHNR, CDR2 FQNEAQ (reference sequence). The CDR3 sequence is 15 residues long. CDR3 in amino acids: CASSLRGRTYNEQFF. The CDR3 DNA is TGTGCCAGTAGCTTGCGGGGGAGGACCTACAATGAGCAGTTCTTC.

The chain carries TRBV18 and TRBJ1-1; TRBD1 might be the D (6 bases). Germline-derived CDR1 and CDR2 are KGHSH and LQKENI. V was cut by 5 bases and J by 2 bases, with 15 bases left in between. This CDR3 contains 15 residues. CDR3 amino acids: CASSTRQDGNTEAFF. The CDR3 DNA is TGTGCCAGCTCAACGCGACAGGACGGAAACACTGAAGCTTTCTTT.

The chain combines TRBV24-1 with TRBJ1-5, with a possible D match to TRBD1 (6 bases). This CDR3 region has 14 residues. Between the trimmed V and J ends, which lost 6 bases and 6 bases, there was a span of 14 bases. Per germline, CDR1 KGHDR and CDR2 SFDVKD. CDR3 sequence reads: CATSPDRLSQPQHF. CDR3 nucleotide sequence: TGTGCCACCAGTCCCGACAGGCTAAGTCAGCCCCAGCATTTT.

This chain connects TRBV28 to TRBJ1-2, with D possibly being TRBD1 (6 bases). V lost 6 bases and J lost 4, with 12 bases in between. CDR3 size: 13 residues. Germline lookup yields CDR1 MDHEN and CDR2 SYDVKM. The CDR3 region is CASRSDSFYGYTF. CDR3 sequence (DNA): TGTGCCAGCAGGTCGGACAGCTTCTATGGCTACACCTTC.

This clone was seen once. This rearrangement joins TRBV2 to TRBJ2-3; 10 bases align to TRBD2. V was pared by 7 bases and J by 4 bases, with 5 bases of the junction left unmatched. Per the germline V gene, CDR1 is SNHLY and CDR2 is FYNNEI. The CDR3 spans 14 residues. The CDR3 here is CASKKTSGADTQYF. The CDR3 bases are TGTGCCAGCAAGAAAACTAGCGGGGCAGATACGCAGTATTTT. Together with reference TRBV2 and TRBJ2-3, the CDR3 gives the full variable domain: EPEVTQTPSHQVTQMGQEVILRCVPISNHLYFYWYRQILGQKVEFLVSFYNNEISEKSEIFDDQFSVERPDGSNFTLKIRSTKLEDSAMYFCASKKTSGADTQYFGPGTRLTVL.

The rearrangement joins TRBV2 to TRBJ2-1, with TRBD1 as a possible D gene (6 bases). Germline values: CDR1 SNHLY, CDR2 FYNNEI. The CDR3 consists of 16 residues. Trimming cost V 5 bases and J 4 bases, with 18 bases left between them. The DNA of the CDR3 is TGTGCCAGCAGTCCTAGGGTACAGGGAGATTACAATGAGCAGTTCTTC. Translation: CASSPRVQGDYNEQFF.

The genes are TRBV18 and TRBJ1-3, with D perhaps TRBD1 (6 bases). This CDR3 region has 16 residues. V was shortened by 1 base and J by 0 bases, with 10 bases between the two germline ends. Germline assignment: CDR1 KGHSH and CDR2 LQKENI. The CDR3, as DNA: TGTGCCAGCTCACCACTGGCAGGGGACTCTGGAAACACCATATATTTT. It codes for CASSPLAGDSGNTIYF.

The V and J genes are TRBV7-9 and TRBJ2-3; 11 nucleotides align to TRBD2. This CDR3 has 18 residues. V trimming: 3 bases; J trimming: 6 bases; junction bases outside the gene matches: 14. Germline lookup yields CDR1 SEHNR and CDR2 FQNEAQ (reference sequence). CDR3 DNA sequence: TGTGCCAGCAGCTTTCCCCCCCGGGGACTAGCGGAGAGGGATACGCAGTATTTT. Translated: CASSFPPRGLAERDTQYF.

This chain uses TRBV4-2 with TRBJ1-6; 10 bases are shared with TRBD1. CDR1 LGHNA and CDR2 YNFKEQ come from the germline V gene. Trimming removed 4 bases from V and 7 bases from J; junction bases left unmatched: 4. The CDR3 contains 15 residues. The CDR3 protein is CASSPGTGENSPLHF. For the CDR3, the DNA is TGTGCCAGCAGCCCGGGGACAGGGGAAAATTCACCCCTCCACTTT.

V and J are TRBV2 and TRBJ2-3, with a weak D call TRBD1 (5 bases). From germline, CDR1 is SNHLY and CDR2 FYNNEI. This CDR3 has 14 amino acids. V was pared by 2 bases and J by 8 bases, with 14 bases between. The CDR3 bases are TGTGCCAGCAGTGAACCCACTCCCCAGGGTACGCAGTATTTT. Its protein is CASSEPTPQGTQYF.

This chain links TRBV5-4 with TRBJ2-3; a weak D match, TRBD2 (5 bases). Trimming shortened V by 2 bases and J by 6 bases, and 10 bases separated the two germline ends. Germline V CDR1 and CDR2: SGHNT, YYREEE (reference sequence). This CDR3 has 13 residues. The CDR3 sequence: CASSFRGEDTQYF. The CDR3 DNA reads as TGTGCCAGCAGCTTCCGGGGTGAGGATACGCAGTATTTT.

J is TRBJ2-7 and V is TRBV18; TRBD1 aligns across 7 bases. J was trimmed by 2 bases and V by 1 base; bases with no gene match: 5. Germline V gene data show CDR1 as KGHSH and CDR2 as LQKENI. This CDR3 is built from 15 residues. The CDR3 sequence: CASSPQGDSTYEQYF. CDR3 nucleotides: TGTGCCAGCTCACCACAGGGGGACAGCACCTACGAGCAGTACTTC.

J is TRBJ2-1 and V is TRBV7-9; D is possibly TRBD1 (5 bases). Per germline, CDR1 SEHNR and CDR2 FQNEAQ (reference sequence). The CDR3 has 13 amino acids. Trimming took off 4 bases at V and 9 bases at J, with 13 bases between the two ends. Written as DNA, the CDR3 is TGTGCCAGCAGCTCAGTCCAGGGTGGTGAGCAGTTCTTC. Its translation: CASSSVQGGEQFF.

The chain employs TRBV19 and TRBJ2-2; D is unresolved. The ends were cut back, 3 bases at V and 2 bases at J, with 7 bases in the middle. Germline V gene sequence: CDR1 LNHDA, CDR2 SQIVND (reference sequence). This CDR3 has 14 residues. The chain's CDR3 is CASSMFVNTGELFF. CDR3 bases: TGTGCCAGTAGTATGTTCGTCAACACCGGGGAGCTGTTTTTT.

This clone was seen only a few times. The chain carries TRBV4-1 and TRBJ2-7; D is ambiguous. The CDR3 is made up of 14 amino acids. Germline-derived CDR1 and CDR2 are MGHRA and YSYEKL. Trimming took 0 bases from V and 4 from J, leaving 10 bases between them. CDR3 loop: CASSQDQAVYEQYV. CDR3 coding DNA: TGCGCCAGCAGCCAAGATCAGGCAGTATACGAGCAGTACGTC.